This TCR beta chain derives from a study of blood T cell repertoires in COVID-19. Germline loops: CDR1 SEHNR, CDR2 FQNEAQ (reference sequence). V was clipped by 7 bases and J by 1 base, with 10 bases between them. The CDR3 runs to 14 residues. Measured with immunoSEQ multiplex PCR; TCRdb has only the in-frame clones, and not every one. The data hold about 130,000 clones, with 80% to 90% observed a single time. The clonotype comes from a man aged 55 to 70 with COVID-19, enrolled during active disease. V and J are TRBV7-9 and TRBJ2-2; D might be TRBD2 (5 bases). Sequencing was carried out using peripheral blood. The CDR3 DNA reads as TGTGCCAGCAATCCGGCGGGGAACACCGGGGAGCTGTTTTTT. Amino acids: CASNPAGNTGELFF.